This TCR beta chain was retrieved from a study of CD8+ T cells in alopecia areata. This clone has more than one count but fewer than ten. Extracted from the samples, RNA was reverse transcribed into cDNA to serve as the sequencing template. TCRdb's copy holds only in-frame clones and misses some; the assay was immunoSEQ multiplex PCR. This table holds some 190,000 clones, roughly 60% found once. This sample's treatment: oral pan-JAK inhibitor, 5-10 mg twice daily. Trimming took 3 bases from V and 4 from J; bases not matched to a gene: 11. This CDR3 has 17 amino acids. Germline loops: CDR1 SGHNT, CDR2 YENEEA.

This TCR was recovered from a human donor with alopecia areata. The sequencing used CD4+ T cells sorted from blood, collected at week 24, from a patient treated with tofacitinib. This chain connects TRBV11-3 to TRBJ2-2; 7 nucleotides align to TRBD2. The CDR3 region is CASSFPTAGRRTGELFF. The CDR3 nucleotides read TGTGCCAGCAGCTTCCCCACAGCGGGGAGGCGCACCGGGGAGCTGTTTTTT. The full variable domain, its missing parts supplied by reference TRBV11-3 and TRBJ2-2, is EAGVVQSPRYKIIEKKQPVAFWCNPISGHNTLYWYLQNLGQGPELLIRYENEEAVDDSQLPKDRFSAERLKGVDSTLKIQPAELGDSAVYLCASSFPTAGRRTGELFFGEGSRLTVL.